The sequence of this TCR beta chain was determined in a study of shared clonotypes between healthy human individuals. The authors divided CD4+ cells into CD45RA+ naive and CD45RA-negative memory subsets. Trimming pared 1 base from V and 2 bases from J, leaving 10 bases between. Germline V gene sequence: CDR1 SGHNT, CDR2 YYREEE (reference sequence). This CDR3 comprises 15 residues. For this clone: The target antigen is unknown.

Overall study results and limits: On the whole, naive subsets had larger estimated richness than memory subsets had.

The method was immunoSEQ multiplex PCR; TCRdb's version includes in-frame clones alone and lacks a portion of them. Of over a million clones in the sample, around 78% were seen once. The chain combines TRBV5-4 with TRBJ2-1; unclear D gene. The sequencing input was memory CD4+ T cells from PBMCs. Sample subset: CD45RA-negative fraction. The source is a man younger than 30 in good health. Some clones in this sample may be carry-over from other donors' samples. CDR3 region: CASSLTWQPYNEQFF. In DNA form, the CDR3 reads TGTGCCAGCAGCTTGACGTGGCAGCCCTACAATGAGCAGTTCTTC. The full variable domain, with the rest looked up from reference TRBV5-4 and TRBJ2-1, is ETGVTQSPTHLIKTRGQQVTLRCSSQSGHNTVSWYQQALGQGPQFIFQYYREEENGRGNFPPRFSGLQFPNYSSELNVNALELDDSALYLCASSLTWQPYNEQFFGPGTRLTVL.